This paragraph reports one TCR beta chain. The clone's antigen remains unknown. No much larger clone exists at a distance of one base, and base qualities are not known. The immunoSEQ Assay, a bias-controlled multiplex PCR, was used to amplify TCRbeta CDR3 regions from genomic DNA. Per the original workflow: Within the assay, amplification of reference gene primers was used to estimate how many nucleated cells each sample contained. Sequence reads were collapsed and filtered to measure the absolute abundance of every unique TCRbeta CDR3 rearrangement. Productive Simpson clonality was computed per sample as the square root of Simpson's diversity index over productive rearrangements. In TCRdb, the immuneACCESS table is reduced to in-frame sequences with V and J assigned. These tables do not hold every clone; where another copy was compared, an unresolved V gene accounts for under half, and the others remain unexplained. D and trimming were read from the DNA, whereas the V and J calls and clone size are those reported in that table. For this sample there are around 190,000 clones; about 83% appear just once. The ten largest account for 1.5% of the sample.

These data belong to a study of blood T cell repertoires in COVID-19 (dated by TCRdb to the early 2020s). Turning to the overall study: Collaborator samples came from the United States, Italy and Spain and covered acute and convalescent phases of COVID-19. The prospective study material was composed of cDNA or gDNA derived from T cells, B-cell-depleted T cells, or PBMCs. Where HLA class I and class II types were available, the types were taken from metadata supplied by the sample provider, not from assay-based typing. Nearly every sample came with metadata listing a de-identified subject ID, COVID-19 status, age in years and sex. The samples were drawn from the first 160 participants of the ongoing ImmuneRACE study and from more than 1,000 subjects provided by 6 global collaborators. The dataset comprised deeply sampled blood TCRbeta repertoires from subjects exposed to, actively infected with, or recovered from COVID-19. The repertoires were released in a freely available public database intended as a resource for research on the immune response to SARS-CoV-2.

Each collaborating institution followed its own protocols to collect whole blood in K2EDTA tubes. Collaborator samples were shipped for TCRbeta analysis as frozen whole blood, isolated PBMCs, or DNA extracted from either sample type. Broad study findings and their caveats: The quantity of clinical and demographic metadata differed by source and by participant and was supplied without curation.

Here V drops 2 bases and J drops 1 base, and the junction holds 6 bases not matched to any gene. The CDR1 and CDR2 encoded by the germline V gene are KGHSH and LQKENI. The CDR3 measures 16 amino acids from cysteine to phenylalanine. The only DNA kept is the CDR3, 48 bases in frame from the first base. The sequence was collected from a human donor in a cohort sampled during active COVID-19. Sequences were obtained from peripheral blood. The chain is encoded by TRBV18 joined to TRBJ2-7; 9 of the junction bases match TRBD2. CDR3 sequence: CASSPKGRGGSYEQYF. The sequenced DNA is TGTGCCAGCTCACCAAAAGGGCGGGGGGGTTCCTACGAGCAGTACTTC.